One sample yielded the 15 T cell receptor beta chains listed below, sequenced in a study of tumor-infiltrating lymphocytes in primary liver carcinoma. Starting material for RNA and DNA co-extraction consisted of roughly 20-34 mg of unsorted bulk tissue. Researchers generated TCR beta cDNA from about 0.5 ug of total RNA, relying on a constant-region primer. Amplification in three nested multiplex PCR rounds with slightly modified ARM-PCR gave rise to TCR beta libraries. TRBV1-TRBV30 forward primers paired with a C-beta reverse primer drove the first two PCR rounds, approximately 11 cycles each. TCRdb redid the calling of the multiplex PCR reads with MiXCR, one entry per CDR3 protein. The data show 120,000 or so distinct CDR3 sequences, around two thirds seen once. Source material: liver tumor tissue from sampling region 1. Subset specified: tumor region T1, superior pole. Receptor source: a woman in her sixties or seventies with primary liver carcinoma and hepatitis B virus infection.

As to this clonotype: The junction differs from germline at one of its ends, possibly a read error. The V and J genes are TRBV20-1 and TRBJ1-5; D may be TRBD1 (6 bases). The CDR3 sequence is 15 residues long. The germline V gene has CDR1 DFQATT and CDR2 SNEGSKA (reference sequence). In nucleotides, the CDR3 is TGCAGTGCAAGGTTTCAGGGGTTGGGCAATCAGCCGCAGCATTTT. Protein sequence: CSARFQGLGNQPQHF.

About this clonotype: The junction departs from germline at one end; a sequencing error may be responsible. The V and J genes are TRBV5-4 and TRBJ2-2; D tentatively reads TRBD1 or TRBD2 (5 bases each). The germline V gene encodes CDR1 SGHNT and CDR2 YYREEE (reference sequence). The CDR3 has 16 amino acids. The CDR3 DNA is TGTGCCAGCAGCACAGGAGCAGGGACCTACACCGGGGAGCCGTTTTTT. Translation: CASSTGAGTYTGEPFF.

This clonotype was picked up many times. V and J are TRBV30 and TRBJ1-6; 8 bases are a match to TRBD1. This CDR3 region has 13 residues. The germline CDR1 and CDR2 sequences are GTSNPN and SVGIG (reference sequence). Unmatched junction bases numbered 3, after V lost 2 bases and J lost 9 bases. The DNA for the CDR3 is TGTGCCTGGAGTCCCGGACAGGGTTCACCCCTCCACTTT. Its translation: CAWSPGQGSPLHF.

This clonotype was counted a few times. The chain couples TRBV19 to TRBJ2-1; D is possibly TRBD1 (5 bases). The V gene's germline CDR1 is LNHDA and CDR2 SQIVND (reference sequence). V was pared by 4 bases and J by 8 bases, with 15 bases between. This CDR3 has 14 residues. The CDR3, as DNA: TGTGCCAGTAGTAGGGTCAATGGGGCGGATGAGCAGTTCTTC. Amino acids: CASSRVNGADEQFF.

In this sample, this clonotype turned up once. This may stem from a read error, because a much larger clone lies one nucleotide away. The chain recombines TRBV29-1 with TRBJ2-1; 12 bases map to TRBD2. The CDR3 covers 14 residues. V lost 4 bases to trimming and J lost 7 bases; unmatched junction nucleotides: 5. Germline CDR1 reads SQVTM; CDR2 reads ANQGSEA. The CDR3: CSVAGLAGPNEQFF. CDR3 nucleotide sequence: TGCAGCGTTGCAGGACTAGCGGGGCCAAATGAGCAGTTCTTC.

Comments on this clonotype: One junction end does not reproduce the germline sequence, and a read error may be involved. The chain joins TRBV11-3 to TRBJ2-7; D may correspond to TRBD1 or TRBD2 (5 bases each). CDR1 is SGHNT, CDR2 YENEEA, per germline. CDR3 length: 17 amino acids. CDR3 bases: TGTGTCAGCAACTTAGGTCGGGGAAGGGGAAAAATGGACGAGCAGTACTTC. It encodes CVSNLGRGRGKMDEQYF.

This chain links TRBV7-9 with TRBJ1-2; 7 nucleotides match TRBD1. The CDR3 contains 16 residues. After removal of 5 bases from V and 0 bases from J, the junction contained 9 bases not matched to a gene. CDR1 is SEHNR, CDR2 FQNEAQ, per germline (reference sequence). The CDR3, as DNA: TGTGCCAGCAGCCGATACCGGACAGGAGCTAACTATGGCTACACCTTC. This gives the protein CASSRYRTGANYGYTF.

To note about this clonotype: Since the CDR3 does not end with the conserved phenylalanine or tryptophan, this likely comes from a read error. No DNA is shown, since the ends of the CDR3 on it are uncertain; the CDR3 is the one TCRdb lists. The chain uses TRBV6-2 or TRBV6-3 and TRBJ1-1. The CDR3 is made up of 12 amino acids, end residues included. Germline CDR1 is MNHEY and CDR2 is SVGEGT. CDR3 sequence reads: CARRGGNTEALL.

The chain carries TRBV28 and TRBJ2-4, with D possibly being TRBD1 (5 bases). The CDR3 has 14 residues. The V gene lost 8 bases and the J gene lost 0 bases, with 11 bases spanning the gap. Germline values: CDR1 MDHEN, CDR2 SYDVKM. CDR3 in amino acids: CASDTQGAKNIQYF. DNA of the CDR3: TGTGCCAGCGATACCCAGGGAGCCAAAAACATTCAGTACTTC.

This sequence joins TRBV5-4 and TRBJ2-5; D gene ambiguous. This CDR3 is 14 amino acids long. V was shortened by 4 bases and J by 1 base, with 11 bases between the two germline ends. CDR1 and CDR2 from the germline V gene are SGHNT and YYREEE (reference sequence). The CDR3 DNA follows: TGTGCCAGCAGCGCTGGCGGCACCCAAGAGACCCAGTACTTC. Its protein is CASSAGGTQETQYF.

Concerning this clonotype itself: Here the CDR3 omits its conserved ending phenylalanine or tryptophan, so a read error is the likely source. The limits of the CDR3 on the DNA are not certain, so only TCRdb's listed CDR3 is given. CDR3 in amino acids: CASSLSGTGTDTQYV. The chain uses TRBV6-5 and TRBJ2-3; the D call in the table, TRBD2, was not verified against the DNA. 15 amino acids form the CDR3, both terminal residues included. The germline CDR1 and CDR2 sequences are MNHEY and SVGAGI.

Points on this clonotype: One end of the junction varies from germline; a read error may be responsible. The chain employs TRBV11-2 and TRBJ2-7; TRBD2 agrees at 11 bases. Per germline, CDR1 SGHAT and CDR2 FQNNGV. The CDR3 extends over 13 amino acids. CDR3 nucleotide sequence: TGTGCCAGCGGCTTAACTAGCGGGAGCAAACAGTACTTC. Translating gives CASGLTSGSKQYF.

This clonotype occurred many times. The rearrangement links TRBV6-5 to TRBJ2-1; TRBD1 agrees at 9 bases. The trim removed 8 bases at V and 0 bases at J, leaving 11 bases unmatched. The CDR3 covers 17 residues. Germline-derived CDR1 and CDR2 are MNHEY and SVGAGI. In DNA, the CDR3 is TGTGCCAGCGGGGGGACAGGGCCAAAGACCTCCTACAATGAGCAGTTCTTC. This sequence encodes CASGGTGPKTSYNEQFF.

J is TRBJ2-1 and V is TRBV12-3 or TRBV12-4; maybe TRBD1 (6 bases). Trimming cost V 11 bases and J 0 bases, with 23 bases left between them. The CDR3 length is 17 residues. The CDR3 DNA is TGTGCCTTCAGAGATAAGGGACAACGGAGCTCCTACAATGAGCAGTTCTTC. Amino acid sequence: CAFRDKGQRSSYNEQFF.

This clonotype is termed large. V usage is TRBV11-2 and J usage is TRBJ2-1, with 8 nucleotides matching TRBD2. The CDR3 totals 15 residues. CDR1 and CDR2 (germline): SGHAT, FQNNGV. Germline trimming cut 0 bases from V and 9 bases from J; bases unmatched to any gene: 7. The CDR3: CASSLESGSVSEQFF. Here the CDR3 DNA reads TGTGCCAGCAGCTTAGAGAGCGGGAGTGTGAGTGAGCAGTTCTTC.